This T cell receptor beta chain is from a study of T cells in Graves' hyperthyroidism and ophthalmopathy. Amplified TCR beta CDR3 regions came from RNA transcripts. A set of HTBI primers served as the primers for a first-round RT-PCR of the TCR CDR3. TCRdb analysed the multiplex PCR reads with MiXCR anew, one entry per CDR3 protein. The table shows 35,000 to 45,000 distinct CDR3 sequences, with roughly half occurring only once. This CDR3 has 11 residues. V was pared by 1 base and J by 7 bases, with 6 bases between. Germline V gene sequence: CDR1 SGHRS, CDR2 YFSETQ. This rearrangement joins TRBV5-1 to TRBJ2-7; D remains ambiguous. The specimen was blood. The source of this sequence is a man aged 40-49 years with Graves' ophthalmopathy. As DNA, the CDR3 is TGCGCCAGCAGCTTGAAAGGGGAGCAGTACTTC. It encodes CASSLKGEQYF.